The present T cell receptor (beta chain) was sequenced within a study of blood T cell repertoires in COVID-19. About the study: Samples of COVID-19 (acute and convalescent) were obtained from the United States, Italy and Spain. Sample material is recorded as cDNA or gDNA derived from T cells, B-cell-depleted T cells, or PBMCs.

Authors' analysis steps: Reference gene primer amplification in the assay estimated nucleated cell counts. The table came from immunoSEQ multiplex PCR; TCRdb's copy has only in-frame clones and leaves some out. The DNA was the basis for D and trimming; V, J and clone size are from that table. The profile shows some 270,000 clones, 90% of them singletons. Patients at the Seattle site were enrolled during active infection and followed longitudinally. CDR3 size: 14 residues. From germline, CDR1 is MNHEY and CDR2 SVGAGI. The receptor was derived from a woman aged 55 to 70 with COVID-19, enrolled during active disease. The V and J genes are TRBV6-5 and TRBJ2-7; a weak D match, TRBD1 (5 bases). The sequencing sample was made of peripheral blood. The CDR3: CALSIVGWGDEQYF. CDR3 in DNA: TGTGCTCTCTCAATCGTGGGTTGGGGCGACGAGCAGTACTTC.